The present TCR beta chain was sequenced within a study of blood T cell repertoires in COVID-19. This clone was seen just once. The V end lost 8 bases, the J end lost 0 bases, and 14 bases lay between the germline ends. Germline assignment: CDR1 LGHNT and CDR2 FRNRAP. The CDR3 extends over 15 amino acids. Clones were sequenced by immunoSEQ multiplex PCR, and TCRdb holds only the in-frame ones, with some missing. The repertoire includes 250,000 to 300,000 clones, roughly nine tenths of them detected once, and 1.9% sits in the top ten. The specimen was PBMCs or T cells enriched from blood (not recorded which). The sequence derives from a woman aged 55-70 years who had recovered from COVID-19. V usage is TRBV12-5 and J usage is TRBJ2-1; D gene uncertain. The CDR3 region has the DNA TGTGCTAGTCCCTTGGTCCGTAGCTCCTACAATGAGCAGTTCTTC. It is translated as CASPLVRSSYNEQFF.